This TCR beta chain was found in a study of blood T cell repertoires in COVID-19. In the study overall: Acute and convalescent COVID-19 samples came from the United States, Italy and Spain.

In the authors' methods: Counts of nucleated cells, estimated from reference gene primer amplification, were obtained. Generated by immunoSEQ multiplex PCR, the TCRdb table keeps only in-frame clones and is missing some. The DNA gave D and trimming, while V, J and clone size come from that table. The sample records under 250,000 clones, about four fifths being singletons. The TCR originated in a man aged 45-65 years with active or convalescent COVID-19. What was sequenced was peripheral blood.

The CDR3 nucleotides are TGCAGCGGGGGGGCCCTTAACACCGGGGAGCTGTTTTTT. Translated: CSGGALNTGELFF. The rearrangement links TRBV29-1 to TRBJ2-2, with D tentatively TRBD1 or TRBD2 (6 bases each). Looked up from germline, CDR1 is SQVTM and CDR2 is ANQGSEA. V dropped 7 bases and J dropped 2 bases, with 11 bases sitting between them. This CDR3 spans 13 amino acids.